The 10 T cell receptor beta chains reported below all come from one sample, sequenced in a study of CD4 and CD8 cells across lung adenocarcinoma regions. In TCRdb, the PCR reads were re-called with MiXCR into one record per CDR3 protein. The data show under 9,500 distinct CDR3 sequences, approximately 55% seen once. Sequences were obtained from CD8+ T cells from the margin of a lung tumor. Receptor source: a female donor with lung adenocarcinoma. The CD4 and CD8 labels of this study may be unreliable.

This sequence joins TRBV6-5 and TRBJ2-3; D remains ambiguous. Germline V CDR1 and CDR2: MNHEY, SVGAGI. With 2 bases removed from V and 1 base from J, the gap between germline ends came to 4 bases. The CDR3 consists of 13 residues. The CDR3 is CASSYPGTDTQYF. CDR3 DNA sequence: TGTGCCAGCAGTTACCCTGGCACAGATACGCAGTATTTT.

The chain combines TRBV6-1 with TRBJ2-1, with 13 bases identical to TRBD2. Germline assignment: CDR1 MNHNS and CDR2 SASEGT. Trimming removed 3 bases from V and 0 bases from J; junction bases left unmatched: 8. This CDR3 is 19 amino acids long. The CDR3 coding sequence is TGTGCCAGCAGTGACCCGGGACTAGCGGGGACTTACTCCTACAATGAGCAGTTCTTC. This encodes CASSDPGLAGTYSYNEQFF.

At least ten counts were recorded for this clonotype. The chain joins TRBV4-1 to TRBJ2-5; 8 bases fit TRBD2. V lost 0 bases to trimming and J lost 4 bases; unmatched junction nucleotides: 4. This CDR3 has 15 amino acids. Germline V gene sequence: CDR1 MGHRA, CDR2 YSYEKL. The CDR3: CASSQEDLAGETQYF. The CDR3, as DNA: TGCGCCAGCAGCCAAGAGGATCTAGCGGGAGAGACCCAGTACTTC.

This clonotype was counted a few times. This chain uses TRBV7-2 with TRBJ1-1; the D gene is possibly TRBD1 (5 bases). In germline, CDR1 is SGHTA, CDR2 FQGNSA. The CDR3 length is 14 residues. Trimming took 5 bases from V and 1 from J, leaving 11 bases between them. Here the CDR3 reads CASSQGAGNTEAFF. In DNA, the CDR3 is TGTGCCAGCAGCCAGGGTGCGGGGAACACTGAAGCTTTCTTT.

In this sample, this clonotype turned up a few times. The chain joins TRBV27 to TRBJ1-2; D gene unclear. Trimming cost V 3 bases and J 0 bases, with 5 bases left between them. CDR1 MNHEY and CDR2 SMNVEV come from the germline V gene (reference sequence). The CDR3 is made up of 13 amino acids. The CDR3 bases are TGTGCCAGCAGTTTGAACTCTAACTATGGCTACACCTTC. Protein: CASSLNSNYGYTF.

This clonotype has a handful of counts. The gene calls are TRBV7-7 and TRBJ2-3; TRBD2 aligns across 10 bases. From germline, CDR1 is SSHAT and CDR2 FNYEAQ (reference sequence). V lost 5 bases and J lost 4; bases outside the gene matches: 3. The CDR3 runs 14 residues. CDR3 DNA: TGTGCCAGCAGCCCAGGGACTAGCGCAGATACGCAGTATTTT. The encoded protein is CASSPGTSADTQYF.

The chain joins TRBV6-1 to TRBJ2-1; a weak D match, TRBD2 (6 bases). Trimming pared 1 base from V and 5 bases from J, leaving 9 bases between. This CDR3 is built from 14 residues. CDR1 is MNHNS, CDR2 SASEGT, per germline. In nucleotides, the CDR3 is TGTGCCAGCAGTGAAGTATGGGGGGACAATGAGCAGTTCTTC. Translating it yields CASSEVWGDNEQFF.

The gene calls are TRBV6-5 and TRBJ2-5, with TRBD2 matching over 8 bases. Gene TRBJ2-7 matches the end of the DNA better, so the J call may be wrong. The CDR3 sequence is 15 residues long. Germline values: CDR1 MNHEY, CDR2 SVGAGI. The CDR3 reads CASSHGGGIAYEQYV. DNA for the CDR3: TGTGCCAGCAGTCACGGGGGGGGCATAGCCTACGAGCAGTACGTC.

This clonotype has just one count. The junction departs from the called germline gene at one end, perhaps through a read error. This chain joins TRBV6-5 and TRBJ2-2; 11 nucleotides agree with TRBD1. Germline V gene data show CDR1 as MNHEY and CDR2 as SVGAGI. There are 19 residues in the CDR3. CDR3 region: CASSYSGGTGGGNTGALYF. In DNA, the CDR3 is TGTGCCAGCAGTTACTCGGGGGGGACAGGGGGTGGGAACACCGGGGCGCTGTATTTT.

This clonotype showed up just a few times. A much bigger clone sits one base away, suggesting this may be a read error. The gene calls are TRBV27 and TRBJ2-4; D unresolved. The CDR3 has 16 residues. V was pared by 0 bases and J by 13 bases, with 22 bases between. Germline values: CDR1 MNHEY, CDR2 SMNVEV (reference sequence). CDR3 in amino acids: CASSLSAMSPFKEQYF. CDR3 nucleotide sequence: TGTGCCAGCAGTTTATCCGCGATGAGCCCTTTTAAGGAGCAGTACTTC.